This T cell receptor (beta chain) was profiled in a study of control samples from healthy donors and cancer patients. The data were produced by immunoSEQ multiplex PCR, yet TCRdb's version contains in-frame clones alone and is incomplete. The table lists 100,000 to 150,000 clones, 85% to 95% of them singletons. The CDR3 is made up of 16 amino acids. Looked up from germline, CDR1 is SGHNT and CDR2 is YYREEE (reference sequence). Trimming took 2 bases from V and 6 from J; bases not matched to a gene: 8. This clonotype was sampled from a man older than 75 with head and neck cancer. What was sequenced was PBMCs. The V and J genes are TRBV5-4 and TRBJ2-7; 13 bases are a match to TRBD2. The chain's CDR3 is CASSLGGLAGVSEQYF. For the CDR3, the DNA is TGTGCCAGCAGCTTAGGCGGACTAGCGGGAGTGAGCGAGCAGTACTTC.